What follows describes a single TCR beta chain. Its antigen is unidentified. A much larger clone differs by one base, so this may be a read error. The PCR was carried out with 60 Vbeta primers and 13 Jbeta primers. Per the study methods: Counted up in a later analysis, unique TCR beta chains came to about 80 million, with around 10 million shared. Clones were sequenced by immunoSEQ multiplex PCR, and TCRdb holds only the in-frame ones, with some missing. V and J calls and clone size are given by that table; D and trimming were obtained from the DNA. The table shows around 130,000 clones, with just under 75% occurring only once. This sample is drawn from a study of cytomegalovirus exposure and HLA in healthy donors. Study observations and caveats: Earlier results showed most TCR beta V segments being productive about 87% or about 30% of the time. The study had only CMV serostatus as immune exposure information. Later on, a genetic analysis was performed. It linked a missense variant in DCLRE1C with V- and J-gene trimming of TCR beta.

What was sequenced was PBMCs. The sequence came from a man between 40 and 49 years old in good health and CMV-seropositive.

CDR3 nucleotide sequence: TGCACCCCAAGCAGACAGCTTCCCTACGAGCAGTACTTC. It is translated as CTPSRQLPYEQYF. V usage is TRBV1 and J usage is TRBJ2-7; whether TRBD1, the table's D call, matches the DNA was not checked. TRBV1 is a recognized pseudogene. This CDR3 has 13 amino acids.